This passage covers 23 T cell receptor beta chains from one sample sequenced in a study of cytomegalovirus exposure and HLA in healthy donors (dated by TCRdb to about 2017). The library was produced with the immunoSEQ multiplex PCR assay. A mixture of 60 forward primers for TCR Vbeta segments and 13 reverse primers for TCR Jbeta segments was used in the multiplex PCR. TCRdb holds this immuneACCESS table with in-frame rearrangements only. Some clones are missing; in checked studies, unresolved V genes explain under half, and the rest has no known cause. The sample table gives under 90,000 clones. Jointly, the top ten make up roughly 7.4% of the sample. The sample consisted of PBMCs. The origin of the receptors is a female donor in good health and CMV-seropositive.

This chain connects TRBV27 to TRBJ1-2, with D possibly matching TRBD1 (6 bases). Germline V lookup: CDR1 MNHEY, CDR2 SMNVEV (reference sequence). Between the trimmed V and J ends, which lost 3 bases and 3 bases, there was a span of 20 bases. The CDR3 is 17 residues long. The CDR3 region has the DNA TGTGCCAGCAGTTTTAGGGACACCAAAGACAGACACTATGGCTACACCTTC. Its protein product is CASSFRDTKDRHYGYTF.

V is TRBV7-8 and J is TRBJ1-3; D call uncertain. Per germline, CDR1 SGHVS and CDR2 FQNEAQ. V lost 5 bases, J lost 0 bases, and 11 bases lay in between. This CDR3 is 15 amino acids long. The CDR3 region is CASSHYGVSGNTIYF. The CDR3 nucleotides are TGTGCCAGCAGCCACTACGGGGTCTCTGGAAACACCATATATTTT.

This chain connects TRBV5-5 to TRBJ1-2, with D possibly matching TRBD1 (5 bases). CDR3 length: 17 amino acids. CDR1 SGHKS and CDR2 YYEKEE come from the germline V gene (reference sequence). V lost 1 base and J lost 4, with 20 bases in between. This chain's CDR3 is CASSLFWQGLHSYGYTF. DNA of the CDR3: TGTGCCAGCAGCTTGTTTTGGCAGGGCCTCCATTCCTATGGCTACACCTTC.

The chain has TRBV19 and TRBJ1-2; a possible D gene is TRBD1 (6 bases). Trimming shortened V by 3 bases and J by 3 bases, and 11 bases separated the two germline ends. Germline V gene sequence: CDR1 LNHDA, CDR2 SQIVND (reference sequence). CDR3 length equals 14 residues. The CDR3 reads CASSIFRQDYGYTF. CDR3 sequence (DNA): TGTGCCAGTAGTATCTTCAGACAGGACTATGGCTACACCTTC.

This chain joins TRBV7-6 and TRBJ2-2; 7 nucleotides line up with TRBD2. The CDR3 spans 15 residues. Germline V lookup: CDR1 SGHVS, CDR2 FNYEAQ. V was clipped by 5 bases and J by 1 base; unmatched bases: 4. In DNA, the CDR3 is TGTGCCAGCAGCCAGAGCGGGGTGAACACCGGGGAGCTGTTTTTT. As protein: CASSQSGVNTGELFF. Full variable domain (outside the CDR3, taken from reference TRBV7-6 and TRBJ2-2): GAGVSQSPRYKVTKRGQDVALRCDPISGHVSLYWYRQALGQGPEFLTYFNYEAQQDKSGLPNDRFSAERPEGSISTLTIQRTEQRDSAMYRCASSQSGVNTGELFFGEGSRLTVL.

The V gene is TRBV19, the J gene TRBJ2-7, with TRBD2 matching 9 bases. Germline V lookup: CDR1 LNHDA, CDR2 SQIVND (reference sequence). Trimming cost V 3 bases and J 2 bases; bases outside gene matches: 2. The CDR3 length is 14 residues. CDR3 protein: CASSILAGPYEQYF. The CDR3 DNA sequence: TGTGCCAGTAGTATTCTAGCGGGGCCCTACGAGCAGTACTTC.

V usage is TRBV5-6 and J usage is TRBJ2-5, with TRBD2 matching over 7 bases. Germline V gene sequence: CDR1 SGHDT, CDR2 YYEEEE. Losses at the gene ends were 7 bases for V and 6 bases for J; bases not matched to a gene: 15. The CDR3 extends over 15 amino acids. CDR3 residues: CASQAGRGETKTQYF. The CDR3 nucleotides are TGTGCCAGCCAAGCGGGGAGAGGGGAAACGAAGACCCAGTACTTC.

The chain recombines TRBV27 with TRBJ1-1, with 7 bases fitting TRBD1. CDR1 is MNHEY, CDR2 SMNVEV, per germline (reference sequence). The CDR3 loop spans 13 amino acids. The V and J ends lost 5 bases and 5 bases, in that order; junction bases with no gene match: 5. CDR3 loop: CASSPTGRTEAFF. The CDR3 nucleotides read TGTGCCAGCAGTCCGACAGGGAGGACTGAAGCTTTCTTT.

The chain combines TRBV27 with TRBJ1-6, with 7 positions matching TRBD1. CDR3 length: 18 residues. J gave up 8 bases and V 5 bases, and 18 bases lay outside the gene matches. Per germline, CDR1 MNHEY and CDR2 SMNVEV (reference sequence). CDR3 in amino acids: CASSPASPKQGSHSPLHF. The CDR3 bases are TGTGCCAGCAGTCCGGCATCCCCCAAACAGGGGTCGCATTCACCCCTCCACTTT.

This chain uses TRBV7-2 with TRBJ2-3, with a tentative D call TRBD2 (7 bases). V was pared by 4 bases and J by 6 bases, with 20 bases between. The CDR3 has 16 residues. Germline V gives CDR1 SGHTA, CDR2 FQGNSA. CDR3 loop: CASSSMGGATGDTQYF. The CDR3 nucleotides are TGTGCCAGCAGCTCCATGGGGGGGGCCACGGGTGATACGCAGTATTTT.

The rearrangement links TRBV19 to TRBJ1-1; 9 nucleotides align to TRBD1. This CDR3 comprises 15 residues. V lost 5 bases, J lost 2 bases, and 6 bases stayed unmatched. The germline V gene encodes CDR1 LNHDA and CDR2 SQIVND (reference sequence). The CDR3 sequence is CASSVDRGGNTEAFF. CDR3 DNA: TGTGCCAGTAGTGTGGACAGGGGTGGAAACACTGAAGCTTTCTTT.

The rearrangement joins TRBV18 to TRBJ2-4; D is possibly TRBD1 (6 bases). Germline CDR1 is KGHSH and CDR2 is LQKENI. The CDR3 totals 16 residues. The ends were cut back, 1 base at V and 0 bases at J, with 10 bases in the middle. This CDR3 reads CASSPLGQAAKNIQYF. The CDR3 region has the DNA TGTGCCAGCTCACCACTGGGACAAGCAGCCAAAAACATTCAGTACTTC.

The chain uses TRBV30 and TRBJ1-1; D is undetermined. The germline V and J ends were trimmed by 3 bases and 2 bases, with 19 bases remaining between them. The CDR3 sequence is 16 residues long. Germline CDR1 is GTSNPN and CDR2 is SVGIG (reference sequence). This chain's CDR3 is CAWSPVLRGSNTEAFF. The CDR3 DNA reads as TGTGCCTGGAGCCCGGTTCTCCGGGGATCAAACACTGAAGCTTTCTTT.

The CDR3 region is CASTGGLAGAGTQYF. The CDR3 nucleotides read TGTGCCAGCACCGGAGGACTAGCGGGTGCCGGGACCCAGTACTTC. V and J are TRBV6-6 and TRBJ2-5; TRBD2 agrees at 11 bases. Trimming removed 7 bases from V and 7 bases from J; junction bases left unmatched: 11. The CDR3 is 15 residues long. Germline CDR1 MNHNY, CDR2 SVGAGI (reference sequence).

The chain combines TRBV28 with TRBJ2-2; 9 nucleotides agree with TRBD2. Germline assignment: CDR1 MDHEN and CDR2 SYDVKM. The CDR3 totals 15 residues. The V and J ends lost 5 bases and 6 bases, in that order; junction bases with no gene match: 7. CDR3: CASSIGTSRSGELFF. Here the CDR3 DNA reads TGTGCCAGCAGTATTGGGACTAGCAGGTCCGGGGAGCTGTTTTTT.

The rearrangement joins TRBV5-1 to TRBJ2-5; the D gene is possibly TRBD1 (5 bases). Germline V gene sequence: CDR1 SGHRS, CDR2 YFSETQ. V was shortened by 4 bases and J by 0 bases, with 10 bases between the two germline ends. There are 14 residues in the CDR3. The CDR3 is CASSPDIYQETQYF. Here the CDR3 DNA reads TGCGCCAGCAGCCCGGACATCTACCAAGAGACCCAGTACTTC.

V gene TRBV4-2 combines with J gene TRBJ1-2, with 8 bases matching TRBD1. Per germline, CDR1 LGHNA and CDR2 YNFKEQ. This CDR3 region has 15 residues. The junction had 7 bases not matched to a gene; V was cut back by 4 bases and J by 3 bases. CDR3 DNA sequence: TGTGCCAGCAGCCTCGGACAGGGAGGGGACTATGGCTACACCTTC. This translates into CASSLGQGGDYGYTF.

The CDR3 protein is CASSMGRVLHEQYF. The CDR3 DNA follows: TGTGCCAGCAGCATGGGGAGGGTTCTCCACGAGCAGTACTTC. The chain is built from TRBV5-4 and TRBJ2-7; TRBD2 matches at 7 bases. Trimming removed 4 bases from V and 5 bases from J; junction bases left unmatched: 9. There are 14 residues in the CDR3. Germline CDR1 is SGHNT and CDR2 is YYREEE (reference sequence).

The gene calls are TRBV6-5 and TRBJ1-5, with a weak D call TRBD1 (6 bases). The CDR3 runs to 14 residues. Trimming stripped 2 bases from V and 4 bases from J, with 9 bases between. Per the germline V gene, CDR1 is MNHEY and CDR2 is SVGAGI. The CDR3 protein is CASSYTGNNQPQHF. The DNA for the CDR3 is TGTGCCAGCAGTTACACAGGGAATAATCAGCCCCAGCATTTT.

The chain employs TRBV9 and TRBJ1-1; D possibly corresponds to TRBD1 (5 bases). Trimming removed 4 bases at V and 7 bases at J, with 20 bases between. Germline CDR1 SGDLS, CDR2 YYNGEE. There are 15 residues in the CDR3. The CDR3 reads CASSPDGGREGEAFF. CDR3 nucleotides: TGTGCCAGCAGCCCTGACGGGGGACGAGAAGGTGAAGCTTTCTTT. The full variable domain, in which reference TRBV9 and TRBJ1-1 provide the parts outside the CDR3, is DSGVTQTPKHLITATGQRVTLRCSPRSGDLSVYWYQQSLDQGLQFLIQYYNGEERAKGNILERFSAQQFPDLHSELNLSSLELGDSALYFCASSPDGGREGEAFFGQGTRLTVV.

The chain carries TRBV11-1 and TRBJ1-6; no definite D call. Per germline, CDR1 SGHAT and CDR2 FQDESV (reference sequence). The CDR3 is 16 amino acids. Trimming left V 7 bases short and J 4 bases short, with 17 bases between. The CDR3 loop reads CASTHLEGEYNSPLHF. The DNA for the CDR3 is TGTGCCAGCACCCATTTAGAGGGAGAGTATAATTCACCCCTCCACTTT.

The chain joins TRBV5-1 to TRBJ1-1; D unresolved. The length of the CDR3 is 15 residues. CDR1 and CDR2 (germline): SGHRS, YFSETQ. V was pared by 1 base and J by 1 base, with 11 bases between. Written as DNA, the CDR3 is TGCGCCAGCAGCTTGTGGGCCGGATCGAACACTGAAGCTTTCTTT. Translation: CASSLWAGSNTEAFF.

The CDR3 bases are TGCGCCAGCAGCTCTCCCCTCGGGGGGCTGAACACCGGGGAGCTGTTTTTT. Translation: CASSSPLGGLNTGELFF. V is TRBV5-1 and J is TRBJ2-2; TRBD2 might be the D (7 bases). The germline V gene encodes CDR1 SGHRS and CDR2 YFSETQ. The CDR3 is 17 residues long. Deletions cut 3 bases from V and 1 base from J, with 16 bases between.